The 25 T cell receptor beta chains below were found in one sample sequenced in a study of shared clonotypes between healthy human individuals. Some clones are missing from TCRdb's copy, which holds only in-frame ones; the method was immunoSEQ multiplex PCR. The sample records 1.5 million to 2.5 million clones, about 95% being singletons. Naive CD8 cells were CD45RO-negative, positively selected for CCR7, excluding terminally differentiated effector memory CD45RA+ cells. The sample comprised naive CD8+ T cells sorted from blood. Receptor source: a man aged 18 to 30 in good health.

This clone was detected once. CDR3 DNA sequence: TGTGCCAGCAGTAGGGGACTAGACGTATACAATGAGCAGTTCTTC. Residues: CASSRGLDVYNEQFF. V is TRBV6-6 and J is TRBJ2-1; 8 nucleotides agree with TRBD2. The germline CDR1 and CDR2 sequences are MNHNY and SVGAGI (reference sequence). The CDR3 covers 15 residues. V lost 5 bases to trimming and J lost 4 bases; unmatched junction nucleotides: 7.

The chain has TRBV29-1 and TRBJ2-1, with D possibly matching TRBD1 (5 bases). The CDR3 totals 15 residues. Per germline, CDR1 SQVTM and CDR2 ANQGSEA. V lost 0 bases to trimming and J lost 0 bases, with 9 bases between them. CDR3 protein: CSVEDPDSSYNEQFF. The DNA of the CDR3 is TGCAGCGTTGAAGATCCTGACAGCTCCTACAATGAGCAGTTCTTC.

V is TRBV19 and J is TRBJ2-7; D gene unclear. Germline CDR1 LNHDA, CDR2 SQIVND (reference sequence). V lost 5 bases and J lost 2, with 16 bases in between. CDR3 length equals 15 residues. The CDR3 is CASSPLVSSPYEQYF. CDR3 coding DNA: TGTGCCAGTAGTCCCTTAGTTTCAAGTCCCTACGAGCAGTACTTC.

V usage is TRBV10-3 and J usage is TRBJ2-5; D is possibly TRBD2 (7 bases). CDR3 size: 18 residues. Per germline, CDR1 ENHRY and CDR2 SYGVKD. V was clipped by 0 bases and J by 0 bases, with 17 bases between them. The CDR3, as DNA: TGTGCCATCAGTGAGTCGAGGGGGACTATGGGGTACCAAGAGACCCAGTACTTC. As protein: CAISESRGTMGYQETQYF.

This chain connects TRBV5-4 to TRBJ2-2; D remains ambiguous. Germline assignment: CDR1 SGHNT and CDR2 YYREEE (reference sequence). Trimming took 2 bases from V and 6 from J, leaving 5 bases between them. This CDR3 has 12 residues. The CDR3 DNA follows: TGTGCCAGCAGCTTTGGGCCCGGGGAGCTGTTTTTT. Its translation is CASSFGPGELFF.

The V gene is TRBV6-5, the J gene TRBJ2-7, with no clear D. The ends were cut back, 6 bases at V and 6 bases at J, with 9 bases in the middle. Germline V gives CDR1 MNHEY, CDR2 SVGAGI. The length of the CDR3 is 11 residues. The CDR3 protein is CASSVPGEQYF. CDR3 DNA: TGTGCCAGCAGCGTCCCGGGCGAGCAGTACTTC.

This chain uses TRBV11-2 with TRBJ2-5; possibly TRBD1 for D (5 bases). V was cut by 1 base and J by 2 bases, with 20 bases left in between. Looked up from germline, CDR1 is SGHAT and CDR2 is FQNNGV. This CDR3 comprises 18 residues. The CDR3 DNA sequence: TGTGCCAGCAGCTTAGGATATGTCAGGGCAGACGTACAAGAGACCCAGTACTTC. It yields the protein CASSLGYVRADVQETQYF. Variable domain in full (rest from reference TRBV11-2 and TRBJ2-5): EAGVAQSPRYKIIEKRQSVAFWCNPISGHATLYWYQQILGQGPKLLIQFQNNGVVDDSQLPKDRFSAERLKGVDSTLKIQPAKLEDSAVYLCASSLGYVRADVQETQYFGPGTRLLVL.

The chain has TRBV11-2 and TRBJ1-2; D is ambiguous. CDR1 and CDR2 from the germline V gene are SGHAT and FQNNGV. The CDR3 runs 16 residues. V was shortened by 1 base and J by 1 base, with 13 bases between the two germline ends. The DNA for the CDR3 is TGTGCCAGCAGCTTAGGAACAGAAGGGTTTAACTATGGCTACACCTTC. Amino acid sequence: CASSLGTEGFNYGYTF. The full variable domain, in which reference TRBV11-2 and TRBJ1-2 provide the parts outside the CDR3, is EAGVAQSPRYKIIEKRQSVAFWCNPISGHATLYWYQQILGQGPKLLIQFQNNGVVDDSQLPKDRFSAERLKGVDSTLKIQPAKLEDSAVYLCASSLGTEGFNYGYTFGSGTRLTVV.

The chain joins TRBV29-1 to TRBJ2-3; no definite D call. The V gene lost 1 base and the J gene lost 4 bases, with 9 bases spanning the gap. The CDR3 totals 13 residues. In germline, CDR1 is SQVTM, CDR2 ANQGSEA. CDR3 sequence (DNA): TGCAGCGTTGAAGGTCCAGACTCAGATACGCAGTATTTT. Residues: CSVEGPDSDTQYF.

J is TRBJ2-1 and V is TRBV15, with TRBD2 matching over 8 bases. V trimming: 1 base; J trimming: 4 bases; junction bases outside the gene matches: 3. Germline CDR1 reads LNHNV; CDR2 reads YYDKDF (reference sequence). The CDR3 spans 15 residues. The CDR3 sequence is CATSRASGSYNEQFF. The CDR3 coding sequence is TGTGCCACCAGCAGAGCGAGCGGGAGTTACAATGAGCAGTTCTTC. Using reference TRBV15 and TRBJ2-1 for the parts outside the CDR3, the full variable domain is DAMVIQNPRYQVTQFGKPVTLSCSQTLNHNVMYWYQQKSSQAPKLLFHYYDKDFNNEADTPDNFQSRRPNTSFCFLDIRSPGLGDTAMYLCATSRASGSYNEQFFGPGTRLTVL.

This rearrangement joins TRBV11-3 to TRBJ1-5, with D tentatively TRBD1 (5 bases). This CDR3 contains 18 residues. Trimming left V 6 bases short and J 1 base short, with 22 bases between. Germline lookup yields CDR1 SGHNT and CDR2 YENEEA. For the CDR3, the DNA is TGTGCCAGCAGGCTAGTAAGGGGCCGGGTGGGAAGCAATCAGCCCCAGCATTTT. It codes for CASRLVRGRVGSNQPQHF.

The rearrangement joins TRBV27 to TRBJ1-1; the D is unclear. V lost 5 bases to trimming and J lost 2 bases, with 12 bases between them. Per the germline V gene, CDR1 is MNHEY and CDR2 is SMNVEV (reference sequence). This CDR3 spans 14 amino acids. CDR3: CASSPRWSNTEAFF. The CDR3 DNA reads TGTGCCAGCAGTCCTCGCTGGAGTAACACTGAAGCTTTCTTT.

The chain employs TRBV13 and TRBJ1-1; D ambiguous. The CDR3 spans 11 residues. Germline-derived CDR1 and CDR2 are PRHDT and FYEKMQ (reference sequence). V was cut by 5 bases and J by 8 bases, with 9 bases left in between. The CDR3 DNA reads TGTGCCAGCAGCGCCGACCTGGAAGCTTTCTTT. Translating it yields CASSADLEAFF.

V gene TRBV27 combines with J gene TRBJ2-7; no clear D. Trimming took off 2 bases at V and 6 bases at J, with 11 bases between the two ends. Germline-derived CDR1 and CDR2 are MNHEY and SMNVEV (reference sequence). The CDR3 spans 13 residues. In DNA form, the CDR3 reads TGTGCCAGCAGTTTACTTCAGGCGCCCGAGCAGTACTTC. Protein sequence: CASSLLQAPEQYF.

The CDR3 sequence is CASSLGDRGPYEQFF. The CDR3 bases are TGTGCCAGCAGCCTCGGAGACAGGGGTCCCTATGAGCAGTTCTTC. The genes are TRBV9 and TRBJ2-1, with TRBD1 matching over 8 bases. The germline CDR1 and CDR2 sequences are SGDLS and YYNGEE. The V segment lost 4 bases and the J segment 8 bases; nucleotides outside the gene matches: 11. The CDR3 is 15 amino acids.

The chain combines TRBV11-2 with TRBJ1-1; D remains ambiguous. Deletions cut 0 bases from V and 6 bases from J, with 5 bases between. CDR1 SGHAT and CDR2 FQNNGV come from the germline V gene. The CDR3 runs 12 residues. The DNA of the CDR3 is TGTGCCAGCAGCTTAGACGACCCTGAAGCTTTCTTT. Its protein product is CASSLDDPEAFF.

The rearrangement links TRBV9 to TRBJ2-2; D may be TRBD2 (6 bases). The length of the CDR3 is 15 residues. Germline CDR1 and CDR2: SGDLS and YYNGEE. V was pared by 3 bases and J by 5 bases, with 14 bases between. CDR3 residues: CASSEWDFGTGELFF. The CDR3 coding sequence is TGTGCCAGCAGCGAATGGGACTTCGGGACCGGGGAGCTGTTTTTT.

The chain employs TRBV9 and TRBJ2-2; TRBD1 might be the D (5 bases). The V end lost 4 bases, the J end lost 3 bases, and 10 bases lay between the germline ends. The CDR3 runs to 14 residues. In germline, CDR1 is SGDLS, CDR2 YYNGEE. For the CDR3, the DNA is TGTGCCAGCAGCCTCGCAGGGTACACCGGGGAGCTGTTTTTT. As protein: CASSLAGYTGELFF. The variable domain in full, with the rest retrieved from reference TRBV9 and TRBJ2-2, is DSGVTQTPKHLITATGQRVTLRCSPRSGDLSVYWYQQSLDQGLQFLIQYYNGEERAKGNILERFSAQQFPDLHSELNLSSLELGDSALYFCASSLAGYTGELFFGEGSRLTVL.

The V and J genes are TRBV7-8 and TRBJ2-7, with 8 bases aligning to TRBD1. This CDR3 is built from 17 residues. Trimming cost V 4 bases and J 1 base; bases outside gene matches: 12. Per germline, CDR1 SGHVS and CDR2 FQNEAQ. This CDR3 reads CASSSQLVDRASYEQYF. CDR3 nucleotides: TGTGCCAGCAGCTCCCAATTGGTGGACAGGGCTTCCTACGAGCAGTACTTC.

The chain joins TRBV19 to TRBJ2-3; 9 bases are shared with TRBD2. There are 15 residues in the CDR3. CDR1 LNHDA and CDR2 SQIVND come from the germline V gene (reference sequence). J gave up 7 bases and V 3 bases, and 8 bases lay outside the gene matches. The CDR3 DNA follows: TGTGCCAGTAGTATCGCGGCGGGAGGGCCGAATACGCAGTATTTT. It translates to CASSIAAGGPNTQYF. Supplemented by reference TRBV19 and TRBJ2-3, the full variable domain reads DGGITQSPKYLFRKEGQNVTLSCEQNLNHDAMYWYRQDPGQGLRLIYYSQIVNDFQKGDIAEGYSVSREKKESFPLTVTSAQKNPTAFYLCASSIAAGGPNTQYFGPGTRLTVL.

This chain connects TRBV2 to TRBJ2-7, with 10 bases lining up with TRBD2. The CDR3 contains 14 residues. The V segment lost 8 bases and the J segment 4 bases; nucleotides outside the gene matches: 8. Germline CDR1 reads SNHLY; CDR2 reads FYNNEI. The CDR3 region has the DNA TGTGCCAGCGGGCCTAGCGGGAGTGGATACGAGCAGTACTTC. Its protein product is CASGPSGSGYEQYF.

The chain joins TRBV4-3 to TRBJ2-4, with D hard to call. The CDR3 consists of 13 residues. Germline values: CDR1 LGHNA, CDR2 YSLEER. The ends were cut back, 1 base at V and 8 bases at J, with 9 bases in the middle. CDR3 bases: TGCGCCAGCAGCCAAGGGCTCCACGACATTCAGTACTTC. Its protein product is CASSQGLHDIQYF.

The rearrangement links TRBV9 to TRBJ2-5; D possibly corresponds to TRBD2 (5 bases). V was trimmed by 3 bases and J by 4 bases, leaving 16 bases between them. The CDR3 is 15 amino acids. Germline CDR1 is SGDLS and CDR2 is YYNGEE. CDR3 loop: CASSGLGLSRETQYF. CDR3 DNA sequence: TGTGCCAGCAGCGGCCTCGGACTTAGCAGAGAGACCCAGTACTTC. Together with reference TRBV9 and TRBJ2-5, the CDR3 gives the full variable domain: DSGVTQTPKHLITATGQRVTLRCSPRSGDLSVYWYQQSLDQGLQFLIQYYNGEERAKGNILERFSAQQFPDLHSELNLSSLELGDSALYFCASSGLGLSRETQYFGPGTRLLVL.

The chain uses TRBV10-1 and TRBJ2-3, with D tentatively TRBD2 (6 bases). V lost 0 bases to trimming and J lost 6 bases, with 13 bases between them. The CDR3 spans 15 residues. Germline V gene lookup returns CDR1 WNHNN and CDR2 SYGVQD (reference sequence). The CDR3 DNA reads TGCGCCAGCAGTGAGTCTGGGGGACTCTTGGATACGCAGTATTTT. Translated: CASSESGGLLDTQYF.

The chain combines TRBV30 with TRBJ2-7, with D possibly TRBD1 on 6 matching bases. The length of the CDR3 is 12 residues. The ends were cut back, 3 bases at V and 4 bases at J, with 10 bases in the middle. Germline loops: CDR1 GTSNPN, CDR2 SVGIG (reference sequence). The CDR3 loop reads CAWSTGLYEQYF. DNA for the CDR3: TGTGCCTGGAGCACAGGGCTTTACGAGCAGTACTTC.